The 9 T cell receptor beta chains presented below share a single source sample, sequenced in a study of blood T cells in healthy people across ages. Using a J-beta primer mix together with a sample-barcoded 5' primer, a second PCR was run for roughly 6 to 11 cycles. TCRdb processed the 5' RACE reads anew with MiXCR; each CDR3 protein has one entry. The sample lists 550,000 to 800,000 distinct CDR3 sequences; around 21% were seen once. Sequenced input: blood. The receptor set was obtained from a man between 65 and 85 years old in good health.

The V and J genes are TRBV18 and TRBJ1-3; D is unclear. This CDR3 comprises 14 residues. V lost 5 bases to trimming and J lost 3 bases, with 11 bases between them. Per germline, CDR1 KGHSH and CDR2 LQKENI. The CDR3 region has the DNA TGTGCCAGCTCATCCCGTTCAGTTGGAAACACCATATATTTT. It codes for CASSSRSVGNTIYF.

This chain uses TRBV2 with TRBJ2-5; D remains unclear. Trimming pared 9 bases from V and 4 bases from J, leaving 12 bases between. Per the germline V gene, CDR1 is SNHLY and CDR2 is FYNNEI. This CDR3 contains 12 residues. CDR3: CARKTVAETQYF. The CDR3 region has the DNA TGTGCCAGAAAGACCGTGGCAGAGACCCAGTACTTC.

This clonotype was recorded a few times. The V gene is TRBV4-1, the J gene TRBJ2-7, with no clear D. The germline V gene has CDR1 MGHRA and CDR2 YSYEKL. The CDR3 totals 12 residues. Trimming removed 0 bases from V and 6 bases from J, with 6 bases in between. The CDR3 here is CASSQELGEQYF. The CDR3 DNA is TGCGCCAGCAGCCAAGAACTGGGCGAGCAGTACTTC.

This clonotype showed up just a few times. The chain carries TRBV6-6 and TRBJ2-5, with 7 bases lining up with TRBD1. Germline V gives CDR1 MNHNY, CDR2 SVGAGI (reference sequence). V was clipped by 9 bases and J by 2 bases; unmatched bases: 9. The CDR3 length is 14 residues. CDR3 loop: CASTRDSYQETQYF. DNA of the CDR3: TGTGCCAGTACCCGGGACAGCTATCAAGAGACCCAGTACTTC.

This clonotype showed up just a few times. The chain joins TRBV20-1 to TRBJ2-2; D ambiguous. This CDR3 has 14 residues. The V end lost 3 bases, the J end lost 1 base, and 9 bases lay between the germline ends. Looked up from germline, CDR1 is DFQATT and CDR2 is SNEGSKA (reference sequence). CDR3 loop: CSARGHLNTGELFF. CDR3 DNA sequence: TGCAGTGCTAGGGGTCACCTGAACACCGGGGAGCTGTTTTTT.

J is TRBJ1-1 and V is TRBV20-1; D remains unclear. In germline, CDR1 is DFQATT, CDR2 SNEGSKA (reference sequence). Trimming pared 6 bases from V and 2 bases from J, leaving 10 bases between. This CDR3 is 12 amino acids long. The CDR3 here is CSARFQNTEAFF. CDR3 in DNA: TGCAGTGCCAGGTTTCAAAACACTGAAGCTTTCTTT.

V usage is TRBV12-5 and J usage is TRBJ2-1; 16 bases line up with TRBD2. From germline, CDR1 is LGHNT and CDR2 FRNRAP. V dropped 1 base and J dropped 9; count of bases not matched to a gene: 6. The CDR3 covers 17 residues. CDR3 amino acids: CASGLGGTSGRASEQFF. CDR3 nucleotide sequence: TGTGCTAGTGGTTTGGGGGGGACTAGCGGGAGGGCATCTGAGCAGTTCTTC.

This clonotype has a handful of counts. This sequence joins TRBV7-2 and TRBJ1-5, with D perhaps TRBD1 (6 bases). Deletions cut 2 bases from V and 7 bases from J, with 18 bases between. The CDR3 runs 16 residues. The germline CDR1 and CDR2 sequences are SGHTA and FQGNSA. CDR3 sequence: CASSLTAGGAEQPQHF. As DNA, the CDR3 is TGTGCCAGCAGCTTAACCGCCGGGGGGGCGGAACAGCCCCAGCATTTT.

The V and J genes are TRBV20-1 and TRBJ2-5; D assignment may be TRBD1 or TRBD2 (5 bases each). V was trimmed by 0 bases and J by 4 bases, leaving 27 bases between them. CDR1 is DFQATT, CDR2 SNEGSKA, per germline (reference sequence). CDR3 size: 19 residues. The CDR3 coding sequence is TGCAGTGCTAGAGATTTGCTCCGACCGGGGCAGGGAATAGGAGAGACCCAGTACTTC. Translated, it gives CSARDLLRPGQGIGETQYF.